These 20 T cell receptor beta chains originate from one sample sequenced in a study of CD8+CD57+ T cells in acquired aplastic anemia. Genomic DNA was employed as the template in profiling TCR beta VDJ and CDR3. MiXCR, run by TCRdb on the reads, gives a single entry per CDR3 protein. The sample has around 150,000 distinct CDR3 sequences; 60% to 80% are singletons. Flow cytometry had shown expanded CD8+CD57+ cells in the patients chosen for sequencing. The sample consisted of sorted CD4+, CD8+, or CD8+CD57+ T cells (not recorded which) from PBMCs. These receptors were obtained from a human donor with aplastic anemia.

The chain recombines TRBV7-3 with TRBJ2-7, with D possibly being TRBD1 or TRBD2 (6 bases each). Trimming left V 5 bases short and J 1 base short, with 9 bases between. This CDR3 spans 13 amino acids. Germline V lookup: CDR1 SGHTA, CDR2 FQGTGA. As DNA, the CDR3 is TGTGCCAGCAGCAGAGGGGGGTCCTACGAGCAGTACTTC. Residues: CASSRGGSYEQYF.

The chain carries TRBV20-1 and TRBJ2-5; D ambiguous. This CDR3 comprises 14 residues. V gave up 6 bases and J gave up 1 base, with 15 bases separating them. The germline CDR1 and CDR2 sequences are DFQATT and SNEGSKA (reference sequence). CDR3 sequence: CSAQELGSQETQYF. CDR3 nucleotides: TGCAGTGCCCAAGAGCTGGGCAGCCAAGAGACCCAGTACTTC.

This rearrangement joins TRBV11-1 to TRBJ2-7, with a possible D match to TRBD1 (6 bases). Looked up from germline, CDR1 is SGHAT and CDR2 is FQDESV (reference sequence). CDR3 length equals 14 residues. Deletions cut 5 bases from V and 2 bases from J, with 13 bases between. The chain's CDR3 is CASSRVGTPYEQYF. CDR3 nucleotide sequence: TGTGCCAGCAGCAGGGTGGGGACACCCTACGAGCAGTACTTC.

The chain's CDR3 is CASSFTGNPHTEAFF. The CDR3 coding sequence is TGCGCCAGCAGCTTCACCGGAAACCCTCACACTGAAGCTTTCTTT. This rearrangement joins TRBV5-1 to TRBJ1-1; D is unclear. This CDR3 has 15 amino acids. Germline V gene sequence: CDR1 SGHRS, CDR2 YFSETQ. Deletions cut 2 bases from V and 3 bases from J, with 14 bases between.

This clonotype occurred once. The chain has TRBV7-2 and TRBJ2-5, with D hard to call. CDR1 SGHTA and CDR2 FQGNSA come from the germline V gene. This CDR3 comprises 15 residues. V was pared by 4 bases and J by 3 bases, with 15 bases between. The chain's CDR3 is CASSSYKAPKETQYF. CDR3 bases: TGTGCCAGCAGCTCCTATAAGGCACCTAAAGAGACCCAGTACTTC.

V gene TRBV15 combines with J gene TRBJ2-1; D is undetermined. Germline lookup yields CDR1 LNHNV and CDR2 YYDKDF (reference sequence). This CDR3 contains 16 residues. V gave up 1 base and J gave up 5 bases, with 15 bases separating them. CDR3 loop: CATSRGVTPPDNEQFF. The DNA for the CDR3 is TGTGCCACCAGCAGAGGGGTCACCCCACCCGACAATGAGCAGTTCTTC.

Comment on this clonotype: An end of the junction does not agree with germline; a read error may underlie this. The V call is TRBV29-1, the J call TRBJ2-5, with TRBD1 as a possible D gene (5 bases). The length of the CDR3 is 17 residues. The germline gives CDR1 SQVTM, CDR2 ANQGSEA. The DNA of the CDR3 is TGCAGCGTTGAAGACTACCTACTTCGACAGACGCAAGGGACCCAGTACTTC. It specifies CSVEDYLLRQTQGTQYF.

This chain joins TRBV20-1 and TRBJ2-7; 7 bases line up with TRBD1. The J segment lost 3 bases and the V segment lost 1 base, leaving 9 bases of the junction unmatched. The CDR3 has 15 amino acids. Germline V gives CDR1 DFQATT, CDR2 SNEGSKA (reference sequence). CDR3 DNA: TGCAGTGCTAGAGGACGGGACAGCCCTATCTACGAGCAGTACTTC. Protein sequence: CSARGRDSPIYEQYF.

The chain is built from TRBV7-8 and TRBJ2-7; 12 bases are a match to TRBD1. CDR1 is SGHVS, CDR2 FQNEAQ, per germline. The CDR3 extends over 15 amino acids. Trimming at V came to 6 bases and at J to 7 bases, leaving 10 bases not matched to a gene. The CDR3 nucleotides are TGTGCCAGCAGTCCTCTAGGGACAGGGGGCAGTGAGCAGTACTTC. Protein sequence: CASSPLGTGGSEQYF.

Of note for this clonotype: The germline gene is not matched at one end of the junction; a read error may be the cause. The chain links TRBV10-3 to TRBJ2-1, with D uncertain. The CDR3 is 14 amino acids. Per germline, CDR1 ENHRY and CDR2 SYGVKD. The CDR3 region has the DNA TGTGCCATCAGTGAGTCAGAACGGAACAATGAGCAGCTCTTC. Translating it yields CAISESERNNEQLF.

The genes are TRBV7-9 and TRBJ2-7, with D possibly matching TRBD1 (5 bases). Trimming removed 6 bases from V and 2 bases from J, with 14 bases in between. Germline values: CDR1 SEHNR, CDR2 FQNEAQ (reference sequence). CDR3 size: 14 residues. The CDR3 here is CASSLSPDTYEQYF. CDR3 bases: TGTGCCAGCAGTCTTTCACCGGACACCTACGAGCAGTACTTC.

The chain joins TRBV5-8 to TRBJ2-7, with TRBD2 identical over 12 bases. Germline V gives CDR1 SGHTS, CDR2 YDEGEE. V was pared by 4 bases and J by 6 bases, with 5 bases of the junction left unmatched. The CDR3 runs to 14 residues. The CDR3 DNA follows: TGTGCCAGCAGCCCAGGACTAGCGGGAATCGAGCAGTACTTC. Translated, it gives CASSPGLAGIEQYF.

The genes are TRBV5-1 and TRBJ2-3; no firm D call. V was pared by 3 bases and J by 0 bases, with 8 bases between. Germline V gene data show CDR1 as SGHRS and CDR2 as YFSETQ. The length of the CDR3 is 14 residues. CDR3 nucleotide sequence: TGCGCCAGCAGCTCAGAAGCAAGCACAGATACGCAGTATTTT. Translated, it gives CASSSEASTDTQYF. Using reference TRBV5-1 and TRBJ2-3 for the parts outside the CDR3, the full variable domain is KAGVTQTPRYLIKTRGQQVTLSCSPISGHRSVSWYQQTPGQGLQFLFEYFSETQRNKGNFPGRFSGRQFSNSRSEMNVSTLELGDSALYLCASSSEASTDTQYFGPGTRLTVL.

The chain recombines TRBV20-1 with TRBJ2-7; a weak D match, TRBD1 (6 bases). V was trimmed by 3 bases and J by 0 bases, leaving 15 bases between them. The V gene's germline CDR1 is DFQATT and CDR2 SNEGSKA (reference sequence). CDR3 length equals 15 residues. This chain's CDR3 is CSASADRPRSYEQYF. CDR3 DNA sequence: TGCAGTGCTAGCGCCGACAGGCCCCGCTCCTACGAGCAGTACTTC.

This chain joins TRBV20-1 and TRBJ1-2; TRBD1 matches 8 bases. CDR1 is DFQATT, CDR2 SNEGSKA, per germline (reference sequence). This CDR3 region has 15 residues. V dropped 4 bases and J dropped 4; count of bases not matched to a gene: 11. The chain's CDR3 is CSAKPNDRGGYGYTF. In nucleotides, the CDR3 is TGCAGTGCTAAACCGAATGACAGGGGAGGCTATGGCTACACCTTC.

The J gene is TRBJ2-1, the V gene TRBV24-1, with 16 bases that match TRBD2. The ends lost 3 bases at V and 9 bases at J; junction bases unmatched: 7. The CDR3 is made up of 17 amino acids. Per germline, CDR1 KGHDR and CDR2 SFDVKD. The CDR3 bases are TGTGCCACCAGTGATCCGCCCGGGACTAGCGGGAGGGGTGAGCAGTTCTTC. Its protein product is CATSDPPGTSGRGEQFF.

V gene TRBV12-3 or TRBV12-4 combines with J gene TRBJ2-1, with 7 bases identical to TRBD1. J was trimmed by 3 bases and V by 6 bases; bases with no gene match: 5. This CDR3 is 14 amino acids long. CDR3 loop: CASSRTGIYNEQFF. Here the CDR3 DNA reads TGTGCCAGCAGCCGGACAGGTATCTACAATGAGCAGTTCTTC.

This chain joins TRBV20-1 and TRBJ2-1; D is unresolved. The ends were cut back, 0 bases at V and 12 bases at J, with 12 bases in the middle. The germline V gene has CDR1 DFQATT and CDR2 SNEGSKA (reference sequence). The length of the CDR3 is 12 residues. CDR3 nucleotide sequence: TGCAGTGCTAGAGATCCCGCGAGTGTGCAGTTCTTC. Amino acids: CSARDPASVQFF.

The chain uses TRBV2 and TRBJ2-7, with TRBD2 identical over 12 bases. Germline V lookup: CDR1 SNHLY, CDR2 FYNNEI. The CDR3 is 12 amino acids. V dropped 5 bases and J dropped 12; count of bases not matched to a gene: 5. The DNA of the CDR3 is TGTGCCAGCAGTAAGACTAGCGGGAGTCGGTACTTC. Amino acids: CASSKTSGSRYF.

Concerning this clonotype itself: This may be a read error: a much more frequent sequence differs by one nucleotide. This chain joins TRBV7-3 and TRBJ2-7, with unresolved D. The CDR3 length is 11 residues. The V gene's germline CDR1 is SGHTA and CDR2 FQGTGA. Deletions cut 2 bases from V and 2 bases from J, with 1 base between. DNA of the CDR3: TGTGCCAGCAGCTTACCCTACGAGCAGTACTTC. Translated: CASSLPYEQYF.